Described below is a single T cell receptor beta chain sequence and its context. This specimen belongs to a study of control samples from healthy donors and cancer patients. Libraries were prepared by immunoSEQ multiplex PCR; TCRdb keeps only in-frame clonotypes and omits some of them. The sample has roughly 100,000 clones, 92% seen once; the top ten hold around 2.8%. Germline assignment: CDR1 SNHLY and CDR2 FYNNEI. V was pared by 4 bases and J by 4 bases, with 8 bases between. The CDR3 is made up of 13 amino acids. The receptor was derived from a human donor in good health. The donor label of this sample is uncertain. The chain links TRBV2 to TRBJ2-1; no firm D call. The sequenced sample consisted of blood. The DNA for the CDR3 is TGTGCCAGCAGTGTCCTTTCTTACAATGAGCAGTTCTTC. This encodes CASSVLSYNEQFF.